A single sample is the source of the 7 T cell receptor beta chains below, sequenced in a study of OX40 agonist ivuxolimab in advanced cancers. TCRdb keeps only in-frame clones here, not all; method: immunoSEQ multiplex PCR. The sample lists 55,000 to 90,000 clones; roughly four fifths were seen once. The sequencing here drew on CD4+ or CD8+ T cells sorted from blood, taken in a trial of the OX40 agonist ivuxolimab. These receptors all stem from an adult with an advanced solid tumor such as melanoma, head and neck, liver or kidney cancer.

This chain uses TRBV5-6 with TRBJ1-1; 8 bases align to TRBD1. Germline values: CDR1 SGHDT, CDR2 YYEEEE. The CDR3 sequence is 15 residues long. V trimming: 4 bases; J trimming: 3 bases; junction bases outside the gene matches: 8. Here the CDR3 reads CASSPYRGGDTEAFF. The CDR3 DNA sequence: TGTGCCAGCAGCCCCTACAGGGGGGGGGACACTGAAGCTTTCTTT.

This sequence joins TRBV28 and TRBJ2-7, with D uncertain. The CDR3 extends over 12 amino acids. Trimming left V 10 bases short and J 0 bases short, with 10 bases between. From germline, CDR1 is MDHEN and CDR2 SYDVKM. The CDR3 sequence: CAIQASSYEQYV. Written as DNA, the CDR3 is TGTGCCATCCAGGCCAGCTCCTACGAGCAGTACGTC.

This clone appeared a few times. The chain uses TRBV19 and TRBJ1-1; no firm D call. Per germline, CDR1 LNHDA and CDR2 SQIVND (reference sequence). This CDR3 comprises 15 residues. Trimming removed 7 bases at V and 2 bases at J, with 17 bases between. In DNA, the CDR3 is TGTGCCAGTACCTCCGCGGCAGCTCTTAACACTGAAGCTTTCTTT. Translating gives CASTSAAALNTEAFF.

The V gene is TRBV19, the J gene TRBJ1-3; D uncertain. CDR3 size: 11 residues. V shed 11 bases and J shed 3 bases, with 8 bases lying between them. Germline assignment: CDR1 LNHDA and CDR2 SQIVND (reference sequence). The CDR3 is CAGGFGNTIYF. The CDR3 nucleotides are TGTGCCGGCGGATTTGGAAACACCATATATTTT.

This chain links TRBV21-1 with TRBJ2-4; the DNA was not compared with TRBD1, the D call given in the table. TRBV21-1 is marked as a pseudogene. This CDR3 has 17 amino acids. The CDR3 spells CASSPVLGQIAKNIQYF. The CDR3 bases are TGTGCCAGCAGCCCCGTCCTGGGACAAATAGCCAAAAACATTCAGTACTTC.

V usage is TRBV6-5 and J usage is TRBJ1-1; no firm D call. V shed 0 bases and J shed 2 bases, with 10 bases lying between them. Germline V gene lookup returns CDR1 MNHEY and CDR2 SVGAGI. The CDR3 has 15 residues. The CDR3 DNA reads TGTGCCAGCAGTTACTCGGCACGCACAAACACTGAAGCTTTCTTT. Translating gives CASSYSARTNTEAFF.

The CDR3 nucleotides read TGTGCCAGCAGCTTAGAAGTAGCGGGGGGGGATAAAAAATTCTTC. Its protein product is CASSLEVAGGDKKFF. The rearrangement uses TRBV11-2 and TRBJ2-1; 11 bases are a match to TRBD2. The CDR3 length is 15 residues. V was clipped by 0 bases and J by 16 bases; unmatched bases: 11. Per germline, CDR1 SGHAT and CDR2 FQNNGV.